The rows below give T cell receptor beta chains drawn from one sample of a study of CD8 T cells in Susac syndrome. A single record per CDR3 protein comes from TCRdb applying MiXCR to the immunoSEQ multiplex PCR reads. The repertoire consists of roughly 160,000 distinct CDR3 sequences, with just under 95% occurring once and the leading ten covering roughly 0.14%. What was sequenced was CD4+ T cells from PBMCs. These receptors came from a human donor in good health. Both conserved end residues are part of each CDR3. D genes are given only for firm matches. For some rows the clone size is stated as once, few or many, or as a class when expanded; others skip it.

J | V | size | D | CDR3 | DNA
TRBJ1-2 | TRBV19 | once | TRBD1 | CASSMTGANGYTF | TGTGCCAGTAGTATGACAGGGGCCAATGGCTACACCTTC
TRBJ2-2 | TRBV30 | once | - | CAWKAGGTNTGELFF | TGTGCCTGGAAGGCCGGGGGCACGAACACCGGGGAGCTGTTTTTT
TRBJ2-7 | TRBV5-1 | - | TRBD2 | CASSLALGGRYEQYF | TGCGCCAGCAGCTTGGCTCTGGGCGGGAGGTACGAGCAGTACTTC
TRBJ1-2 | TRBV27 | - | TRBD1 | CASRLTGGNYGYTF | TGTGCCAGCAGATTGACAGGGGGAAACTATGGCTACACCTTC
TRBJ2-1 | TRBV20-1 | - | TRBD2 | CSAIILAGTNQQFF | TGCAGTGCTATCATCCTAGCGGGGACTAACCAGCAGTTCTTC
TRBJ1-1 | TRBV23-1 | - | - | CASSRKTGVLGQRPNTEAFF | TGCGCCAGCAGTCGAAAGACAGGCGTACTTGGCCAAAGACCGAACACTGAAGCTTTCTTT
TRBJ2-3 | TRBV11-1 | - | TRBD1 | CASSLAIGQGEDTQYF | TGTGCCAGCAGCTTAGCCATTGGACAGGGGGAAGATACGCAGTATTTT
TRBJ2-1 | TRBV27 | - | TRBD2 | CASSPKRGTSLLGEQFF | TGTGCCAGCAGTCCAAAGCGAGGGACTAGTCTTTTAGGTGAGCAGTTCTTC
TRBJ2-7 | TRBV25-1 | - | - | CASSEAGTYEQYF | TGTGCCAGCAGTGAAGCAGGTACCTACGAGCAGTACTTC
TRBJ2-5 | TRBV29-1 | - | TRBD2 | CSVGIAGGETQYF | TGCAGCGTTGGGATTGCGGGGGGAGAGACCCAGTACTTC
TRBJ2-3 | TRBV4-1 | - | TRBD2 | CASRDLSGGADTQYF | TGCGCCAGCAGGGACTTGAGCGGGGGGGCAGATACGCAGTATTTT
TRBJ2-7 | TRBV9 | - | - | CASSVAPNSYEQYF | TGTGCCAGCAGCGTAGCTCCGAATTCCTACGAGCAGTACTTC
TRBJ2-7 | TRBV11-2 | - | - | CASSLGQTDEQYF | TGTGCCAGCAGCCTTGGACAGACTGATGAGCAGTACTTC
TRBJ1-5 | TRBV30 | - | - | CAWSVLSGPNQPQHF | TGTGCCTGGAGTGTACTCTCAGGACCCAATCAGCCCCAGCATTTT
TRBJ1-1 | TRBV3-1 | - | - | CASSLRLMNTEAFF | TGTGCCAGCAGCCTCCGGTTAATGAACACTGAAGCTTTCTTT
TRBJ2-3 | TRBV13 | - | - | CASSPNGGRGTDTQYF | TGTGCCAGCAGCCCAAACGGGGGGCGGGGCACAGATACGCAGTATTTT
TRBJ2-7 | TRBV19 | - | - | CASRQGWGYGEQYF | TGTGCCAGTAGACAGGGCTGGGGCTACGGCGAGCAGTACTTC
TRBJ2-3 | TRBV24-1 | - | - | CATSDSTPGGTQYF | TGTGCCACCAGTGATTCCACCCCCGGGGGTACGCAGTATTTT
TRBJ2-7 | TRBV27 | - | - | CASSLLTGTSSSYEQYF | TGTGCCAGCAGTTTATTGACCGGGACATCGAGCTCCTACGAGCAGTACTTC
TRBJ2-1 | TRBV24-1 | - | TRBD2 | CATSDPSGPSNNEQFF | TGTGCCACCAGTGATCCTAGCGGGCCCTCTAACAATGAGCAGTTCTTC
TRBJ1-5 | TRBV12-3/TRBV12-4 | - | - | CASSLKSSNQPQHF | TGTGCCAGCAGTTTAAAATCTAGCAATCAGCCCCAGCATTTT
TRBJ2-5 | TRBV15 | - | TRBD1 | CATSAGQGRQETQYF | TGTGCCACCAGCGCTGGACAGGGACGCCAAGAGACCCAGTACTTC
TRBJ2-1 | TRBV4-3 | - | - | CASSLRVSDRYNEQFF | TGCGCCAGCAGCCTAAGGGTCTCCGATCGGTACAATGAGCAGTTCTTC
TRBJ1-1 | TRBV7-8 | - | - | CASSPHGGTVPFF | TGTGCCAGCAGCCCGCACGGTGGGACCGTCCCTTTCTTT
TRBJ2-1 | TRBV2 | - | - | CASSEVQATTYNEQFF | TGTGCCAGCAGTGAAGTACAGGCTACCACCTACAATGAGCAGTTCTTC
TRBJ2-5 | TRBV29-1 | - | TRBD1 | CSVEDPWTGVEETQYF | TGCAGCGTTGAAGATCCCTGGACAGGGGTTGAGGAGACCCAGTACTTC
TRBJ2-7 | TRBV5-1 | - | TRBD1 | CASSLAFPGTGDHEQYF | TGCGCCAGCAGCTTGGCCTTTCCAGGGACAGGGGACCACGAGCAGTACTTC
TRBJ1-2 | TRBV3-1 | - | - | CASPDGNF | TGTGCCAGCCCCGACGGGAACTTC
TRBJ2-1 | TRBV7-9 | - | - | CASSFAASSYNEQFF | TGTGCCAGCAGCTTTGCAGCCAGCTCCTACAATGAGCAGTTCTTC
TRBJ2-5 | TRBV29-1 | once | TRBD2 | CSVDSGAGGLQETQYF | TGCAGCGTTGACTCGGGAGCGGGGGGGCTCCAAGAGACCCAGTACTTC
TRBJ1-5 | TRBV7-3 | - | - | CASSLTGGSNQPQHF | TGTGCCAGCAGCTTAACTGGAGGGAGCAATCAGCCCCAGCATTTT
TRBJ1-2 | TRBV5-1 | once | - | CASSLASGAEGYTF | TGCGCCAGCAGCTTGGCATCGGGGGCGGAGGGCTACACCTTC
TRBJ2-7 | TRBV15 | - | - | CATSRVNNEQYF | TGTGCCACCAGCAGAGTCAATAACGAGCAGTACTTC
TRBJ2-1 | TRBV6-2/TRBV6-3 | - | - | CASRGNNEQFF | TGTGCCAGCAGGGGTAACAATGAGCAGTTCTTC
TRBJ2-5 | TRBV6-5 | - | - | CASRVHSQETQYF | TGTGCCAGCAGGGTTCACAGCCAAGAGACCCAGTACTTC
TRBJ2-5 | TRBV2 | - | TRBD2 | CAPGGGEETQYF | TGTGCCCCCGGGGGAGGGGAGGAGACCCAGTACTTC
TRBJ1-1 | TRBV6-2/TRBV6-3 | - | - | CASSYPGIMNTEAFF | TGTGCCAGCAGTTACCCGGGGATCATGAACACTGAAGCTTTCTTT
TRBJ2-1 | TRBV12-5 | - | - | CASGSRGVFEQFF | TGTGCTAGTGGTTCCAGAGGGGTGTTTGAGCAGTTCTTC
TRBJ1-2 | TRBV12-3/TRBV12-4 | - | - | CASSLSIYGYTF | TGTGCCAGCAGTTTATCGATATATGGCTACACCTTC
TRBJ1-6 | TRBV6-5 | - | - | CASSYSGGVGNSPLHF | TGTGCCAGCAGTTACTCAGGTGGAGTGGGTAATTCACCCCTCCACTTT
TRBJ1-5 | TRBV12-3/TRBV12-4 | - | - | CASSLGQDSAYQPQHF | TGTGCCAGCAGTTTAGGACAGGACAGCGCCTATCAGCCCCAGCATTTT
TRBJ2-4 | TRBV7-3 | - | - | CASSLQDRGIQYF | TGTGCCAGCAGCTTACAGGACAGAGGCATTCAGTACTTC
TRBJ1-1 | TRBV7-3 | once | - | CASIGGTEAFF | TGTGCCAGCATCGGGGGGACTGAAGCTTTCTTT
TRBJ2-3 | TRBV20-1 | - | - | CSAIAGSTDTQYF | TGCAGTGCTATCGCGGGGAGCACAGATACGCAGTATTTT
TRBJ2-5 | TRBV6-5 | - | - | CASRVEETQYF | TGTGCCAGCAGAGTTGAAGAGACCCAGTACTTC